This entry features one T cell receptor beta chain sequence. What it recognizes is unknown. Tregs were sorted as CD4+CD25+CD127-/low cells. Each CDR3 protein is one row after TCRdb ran MiXCR on the 5' RACE reads. Of more than 9,500 distinct CDR3 sequences listed, around 54% are singletons. Whole-study results and caveats: Tumor-infiltrating Treg TCR alpha and beta sequences overlapped most with tumor naive CD4+ T cells, then blood naive.

V was pared by 5 bases and J by 4 bases, with 14 bases between. The CDR3 runs 14 residues. Germline V gives CDR1 LNHNV, CDR2 YYDKDF (reference sequence). This sequence was found in a female donor with breast cancer. Sequenced material: tumor-infiltrating Tregs sorted from the breast tumor. This chain uses TRBV15 with TRBJ1-2; no definite D call. The DNA of the CDR3 is TGTGCCACCAGCCCACGGTTTTCCCCCTATGGCTACACCTTC. Translated, it gives CATSPRFSPYGYTF.